This T cell receptor (beta chain) was recorded in a study of technical replicates of blood from several donors. Repertoires were generated with immunoSEQ multiplex PCR, while TCRdb's copy carries only in-frame clones and drops some. This sample has 65,000 to 85,000 clones, with 95% to 98% found just once. This clone occurred once. The CDR3 sequence is 16 residues long. Germline lookup yields CDR1 MDHEN and CDR2 SYDVKM. V dropped 5 bases and J dropped 7; count of bases not matched to a gene: 14. The sequencing sample was made of T cells isolated from PBMCs. This receptor was identified in a human donor in good health. This chain uses TRBV28 with TRBJ2-1; 7 positions match TRBD2. The CDR3 DNA is TGTGCCAGCAGTGAACCGACTAGCCCAAAAAGGAATGAGCAGTTCTTC. It yields the protein CASSEPTSPKRNEQFF.